These 13 T cell receptor beta chains share one sample of origin, sequenced in a study of cytomegalovirus exposure and HLA in healthy donors. The PCR employed 60 Vbeta primers together with 13 Jbeta primers. Only in-frame clones appear in the TCRdb table, and some are missing; sequencing was by immunoSEQ multiplex PCR. The table has around 110,000 clones, roughly 83% seen once. Sample: PBMCs. All receptors derive from a woman aged 18 to 35 in good health and CMV-seropositive.

The chain has TRBV27 and TRBJ1-2; 7 bases fit TRBD1. Trimming removed 4 bases from V and 5 bases from J; junction bases left unmatched: 10. This CDR3 region has 15 residues. Germline loops: CDR1 MNHEY, CDR2 SMNVEV (reference sequence). The CDR3, as DNA: TGTGCCAGCAGTTGGGGGACCCCGGGACAGTATGGCTACACCTTC. It yields the protein CASSWGTPGQYGYTF.

V and J are TRBV10-1 and TRBJ2-1, with D perhaps TRBD2 (5 bases). Per the germline V gene, CDR1 is WNHNN and CDR2 is SYGVQD (reference sequence). The V and J ends lost 0 bases and 6 bases respectively, with 12 bases between them. CDR3 length: 15 amino acids. CDR3 DNA: TGCGCCAGCAGTGAGTCAGCGGAGAGGATCAATGAGCAGTTCTTC. Residues: CASSESAERINEQFF.

This clone has a handful of counts. The chain couples TRBV11-2 to TRBJ1-4; 9 bases match TRBD1. The CDR3 sequence is 17 residues long. CDR1 SGHAT and CDR2 FQNNGV come from the germline V gene. V trimming: 4 bases; J trimming: 2 bases; junction bases outside the gene matches: 8. This CDR3 is CASSYQRGQGTNEKLFF. CDR3 DNA: TGTGCCAGCAGCTACCAGCGCGGACAGGGGACTAATGAAAAACTGTTTTTT.

On this clone itself: At one end the junction does not follow the germline gene, possibly because of a read error. The CDR3 spells CASSKGLAEGRNEQFF. DNA for the CDR3: TGTGCCAGCAGTAAGGGACTAGCGGAGGGAAGGAATGAGCAGTTCTTC. V usage is TRBV10-3 and J usage is TRBJ2-1; 11 bases align to TRBD2. This CDR3 is 16 amino acids long. Germline loops: CDR1 ENHRY, CDR2 SYGVKD.

This clone was recorded only once. The chain carries TRBV28 and TRBJ1-2; 8 positions match TRBD1. Per the germline V gene, CDR1 is MDHEN and CDR2 is SYDVKM. The CDR3 runs 14 residues. V dropped 6 bases and J dropped 7; count of bases not matched to a gene: 10. The CDR3 DNA reads TGTGCCAGCAGCCCTATGGACAGGGCCGGTGGCTACACCTTC. It translates to CASSPMDRAGGYTF.

This clone was seen a single time. The rearrangement joins TRBV12-5 to TRBJ1-1; D gene unclear. The germline CDR1 and CDR2 sequences are LGHNT and FRNRAP. The CDR3 sequence is 16 residues long. The germline V and J ends were trimmed by 7 bases and 3 bases, with 21 bases remaining between them. CDR3 in DNA: TGTGCTAGTGACTTTAGTTACCGGGTTTGGTACACTGAAGCTTTCTTT. Its protein is CASDFSYRVWYTEAFF.

The J gene is TRBJ2-7, the V gene TRBV2; D not resolved. The germline CDR1 and CDR2 sequences are SNHLY and FYNNEI. With 1 base removed from V and 2 bases from J, the gap between germline ends came to 3 bases. CDR3 length: 12 residues. The DNA for the CDR3 is TGTGCCAGCAGTGAAGTCGCCTACGAGCAGTACTTC. Its protein is CASSEVAYEQYF.

The genes are TRBV5-6 and TRBJ1-1; no definite D call. Germline lookup yields CDR1 SGHDT and CDR2 YYEEEE. The CDR3 covers 13 residues. Between the trimmed V and J ends, which lost 2 bases and 1 base, there was a span of 6 bases. The CDR3 DNA follows: TGTGCCAGCAGCTTCAACACGAACACTGAAGCTTTCTTT. It encodes CASSFNTNTEAFF.

In this sample, this clone turned up once. The chain is built from TRBV27 and TRBJ2-7; perhaps TRBD1 as D (6 bases). This CDR3 region has 15 residues. Trimming cost V 2 bases and J 5 bases, with 16 bases left between them. Germline CDR1 MNHEY, CDR2 SMNVEV (reference sequence). The CDR3 DNA sequence: TGTGCCAGCAGTTTAGGGGCAGGGGTGATGCACGAGCAGTACTTC. Protein: CASSLGAGVMHEQYF.

The chain carries TRBV30 and TRBJ2-1; possible D gene TRBD2, 6 bases. The CDR3 is made up of 14 amino acids. Trimming cost V 5 bases and J 1 base, with 12 bases left between them. Germline V gives CDR1 GTSNPN, CDR2 SVGIG (reference sequence). CDR3 region: CAWWGSGSYNEQFF. In nucleotides, the CDR3 is TGTGCCTGGTGGGGGAGCGGGTCCTACAATGAGCAGTTCTTC.

The V call is TRBV7-9, the J call TRBJ1-5; 7 bases agree with TRBD1. Germline CDR1 is SEHNR and CDR2 is FQNEAQ (reference sequence). The length of the CDR3 is 15 residues. V lost 6 bases to trimming and J lost 3 bases; unmatched junction nucleotides: 8. CDR3 nucleotide sequence: TGTGCCAGCAGGTCAGGGGGAATGGACAATCAGCCCCAGCATTTT. Amino acids: CASRSGGMDNQPQHF.

This sequence joins TRBV5-1 and TRBJ1-5, with 8 positions matching TRBD1. The CDR3 extends over 15 amino acids. Trimming took 4 bases from V and 7 from J; bases not matched to a gene: 10. Germline values: CDR1 SGHRS, CDR2 YFSETQ. The CDR3: CASSTTDRGNQPQHF. The CDR3 bases are TGCGCCAGCAGCACGACTGACAGGGGAAACCAGCCCCAGCATTTT.

This rearrangement joins TRBV6-5 to TRBJ2-7; D might be TRBD2 (5 bases). The CDR3 spans 13 residues. Germline V gene sequence: CDR1 MNHEY, CDR2 SVGAGI. Trimming shortened V by 6 bases and J by 5 bases, and 14 bases separated the two germline ends. The chain's CDR3 is CASRGLWGDEQYF. CDR3 bases: TGTGCCAGCAGGGGTCTCTGGGGAGACGAGCAGTACTTC.